This TCR beta chain comes out of a study of patients and donors after allogeneic stem cell transplantation. This clonotype was seen a few times. From the RT-PCR reads, TCRdb called clonotypes with MiXCR, one entry per CDR3 protein. The sample carries under 170,000 distinct CDR3 sequences, about two fifths recorded once. The germline V gene encodes CDR1 LGHDT and CDR2 YNNKEL (reference sequence). V was shortened by 4 bases and J by 4 bases, with 13 bases between the two germline ends. The CDR3 contains 14 residues. The gene calls are TRBV3-1 and TRBJ1-1; tentative D call: TRBD1 (6 bases). This clonotype was sampled from a human donor who was either an allogeneic HSCT recipient or a stem cell or donor lymphocyte infusion donor (not recorded which). It is not recorded whose cells these are; they may come from a transplant donor. The sample taken for sequencing was blood, either unsorted or a sorted T cell fraction (not recorded which). CDR3 DNA sequence: TGTGCCAGCAGCCCCGGACAGTCGACCACTGAAGCTTTCTTT. The encoded protein is CASSPGQSTTEAFF.